These T cell receptor beta chains were read from a single sample in a study of T cells expressing NK-cell markers. TCRdb re-called the 5' RACE reads, yielding one record per CDR3 amino acid sequence without DNA. This repertoire comprises 300,000 to 500,000 distinct CDR3 sequences; its ten largest clones make up about 10%. Sequencing was carried out using blood T cells: a sorted CD56 or NKG2C T cell subset, CD4+ or CD8+ T cells, or bulk PBMC T cells (not recorded which). The receptor source for this set is a woman in her fifties or sixties in good health. CDR3s include the opening cysteine and the closing phenylalanine or tryptophan. The order of the fields is V gene, J gene, CDR3 protein.

v_gene: TRBV14; j_gene: TRBJ2-2; CDR3aa: CASSRGLPTGELFF
v_gene: TRBV11-2; j_gene: TRBJ2-1; CDR3aa: CASSWGQPNEQFF
v_gene: TRBV3-1; j_gene: TRBJ2-3; CDR3aa: CASSPSRTGTDTQYF
v_gene: TRBV25-1; j_gene: TRBJ1-4; CDR3aa: CASSEHRDLNEKLFF
v_gene: TRBV14; j_gene: TRBJ1-1; CDR3aa: CASSRETGSPMNTEAFF
v_gene: TRBV4-1; j_gene: TRBJ1-1; CDR3aa: CASSQAPAGQGTEAFF
v_gene: TRBV6-5; j_gene: TRBJ2-5; CDR3aa: CASSPNSNGEETQYF
v_gene: TRBV5-6; j_gene: TRBJ2-1; CDR3aa: CASSFSLKGSYNEQFF
v_gene: TRBV20-1; j_gene: TRBJ2-1; CDR3aa: CSAPIKGPSSYNEQFF
v_gene: TRBV11-3; j_gene: TRBJ2-2; CDR3aa: CASSPIAGGVSGELFF
v_gene: TRBV28; j_gene: TRBJ1-4; CDR3aa: CASSLPGSEKLFF
v_gene: TRBV10-3; j_gene: TRBJ2-3; CDR3aa: CAIRLGDTQYF
v_gene: TRBV5-5; j_gene: TRBJ2-1; CDR3aa: CASSLVLARPEQFF
v_gene: TRBV7-9; j_gene: TRBJ2-1; CDR3aa: CASSRSGTSYNEQFF
v_gene: TRBV12-3/TRBV12-4; j_gene: TRBJ2-2; CDR3aa: CASSLRTSGSGELFF
v_gene: TRBV9; j_gene: TRBJ1-1; CDR3aa: CASSGEDIPNTEAFF
v_gene: TRBV9; j_gene: TRBJ2-1; CDR3aa: CASSVRAHGSGEQFF
v_gene: TRBV24-1; j_gene: TRBJ2-1; CDR3aa: CATSGGLAWGEQFF
v_gene: TRBV9; j_gene: TRBJ2-5; CDR3aa: CASSVGRDRSQETQYF
v_gene: TRBV3-1; j_gene: TRBJ2-1; CDR3aa: CASSQDHLAGGGGHNEQFF
v_gene: TRBV12-3/TRBV12-4; j_gene: TRBJ1-6; CDR3aa: CASSSRASPLHF
v_gene: TRBV11-3; j_gene: TRBJ2-1; CDR3aa: CASSLVLANSYNEQFF
v_gene: TRBV25-1; j_gene: TRBJ2-5; CDR3aa: CASSAHPEDQTETQYF
v_gene: TRBV4-1; j_gene: TRBJ2-2; CDR3aa: CASSLPPRGSGELFF
v_gene: TRBV6-1; j_gene: TRBJ2-1; CDR3aa: CASSVQAESYNEQFF
v_gene: TRBV7-6; j_gene: TRBJ1-6; CDR3aa: CASSAGGEGSPLHF
v_gene: TRBV11-3; j_gene: TRBJ2-5; CDR3aa: CASSRGTLETQYF
v_gene: TRBV29-1; j_gene: TRBJ2-7; CDR3aa: CSVEGRTYEQYF
v_gene: TRBV11-3; j_gene: TRBJ2-3; CDR3aa: CASSSRGAGVETDTQYF
v_gene: TRBV12-3/TRBV12-4; j_gene: TRBJ2-3; CDR3aa: CASSSPRRELPDTQYF
v_gene: TRBV7-8; j_gene: TRBJ2-1; CDR3aa: CASSSSATSGIHPANNEQFF
v_gene: TRBV27; j_gene: TRBJ1-6; CDR3aa: CASSWNSPLHF
v_gene: TRBV5-1; j_gene: TRBJ2-1; CDR3aa: CASSPPMGTYNEQFF
v_gene: TRBV29-1; j_gene: TRBJ2-7; CDR3aa: CSVAGGEVIYEQYF
v_gene: TRBV24-1; j_gene: TRBJ1-3; CDR3aa: CATSAPGQERNTIYF
v_gene: TRBV18; j_gene: TRBJ2-1; CDR3aa: CASLQREGNNEQFF
v_gene: TRBV20-1; j_gene: TRBJ2-1; CDR3aa: CSASLQGPYNEQFF
v_gene: TRBV25-1; j_gene: TRBJ1-6; CDR3aa: CASSEYWEGAPLHF
v_gene: TRBV29-1; j_gene: TRBJ2-6; CDR3aa: CSVESKPGANVLTF
v_gene: TRBV5-4; j_gene: TRBJ1-1; CDR3aa: CASSSGQTNTEAFF
v_gene: TRBV7-9; j_gene: TRBJ2-3; CDR3aa: CASSHRGGLAGESDTQYF
v_gene: TRBV25-1; j_gene: TRBJ2-3; CDR3aa: CASSDGTSGGDTQYF
v_gene: TRBV10-3; j_gene: TRBJ1-1; CDR3aa: CAIKEDTNTEAFF
v_gene: TRBV13; j_gene: TRBJ2-7; CDR3aa: CASSFQREGSYEQYF
v_gene: TRBV12-3/TRBV12-4; j_gene: TRBJ1-4; CDR3aa: CASSPGQGRSTNEKLFF
v_gene: TRBV7-9; j_gene: TRBJ2-5; CDR3aa: CASEGEETQYF
v_gene: TRBV10-2; j_gene: TRBJ2-3; CDR3aa: CASTDLPTDTQYF
v_gene: TRBV2; j_gene: TRBJ1-2; CDR3aa: CASTLKSNYGYTF
v_gene: TRBV9; j_gene: TRBJ1-6; CDR3aa: CASSVENGYSPLHF